The present entry profiles one T cell receptor beta chain with its context. Per the original data handling: Reference gene primer amplification gave nucleated cell count estimates. Assay used: immunoSEQ multiplex PCR; TCRdb lists only in-frame clones, some missing. The V and J calls and clone size come from that table; D and trimming were worked out from the DNA. Among about 130,000 clones listed, about 85% were seen once. This specimen comes from a study of blood T cell repertoires in COVID-19. For the study at large: Sites in the United States, Italy and Spain provided acute and convalescent COVID-19 samples.

CDR3 size: 15 residues. Germline values: CDR1 SGDLS, CDR2 YYNGEE. V lost 2 bases, J lost 3 bases, and 2 bases stayed unmatched. The sequencing sample was made of peripheral blood. This TCR came from a man older than 75 with active or convalescent COVID-19. This chain links TRBV9 with TRBJ2-2; 9 bases are shared with TRBD1. In DNA form, the CDR3 reads TGTGCCAGCAGCGTTTGGACAGGGGACACCGGGGAGCTGTTTTTT. Encoded protein: CASSVWTGDTGELFF.